This paragraph covers one T cell receptor (beta chain) sequence. Its cognate antigen has yet to be identified. Base qualities are not at hand, and no much larger clone is one base apart. This entry belongs to a study of T cells in Graves' hyperthyroidism and ophthalmopathy (dated by TCRdb to 2018 to 2020). The study in broad terms: Peripheral blood samples were taken at initial diagnosis, before any treatment was given. After sampling, hyperthyroidism patients received methimazole starting at 30 mg daily, and ophthalmopathy patients received high-dose intravenous methylprednisolone. In roughly six Graves' hyperthyroidism patients, the study also compared T-cell repertoires from thyroid tissue with T-cell repertoires from blood. Prospective prediction of ophthalmopathy was tested in an independent validation cohort consisting of some 18 hyperthyroidism patients and around 17 patients who later progressed to ophthalmopathy. The 95 to 100 discovery patients were divided at random into training and test sets in a 7:3 ratio. The paper reports TCR Vbeta CDR3 sequencing of about 140 peripheral blood samples: approximately 41 ophthalmopathy, under 80 hyperthyroidism and around 17 progressor patients. To identify distinguishing TCR V-J signatures, a discovery cohort of about 100 patients was used, comprising 43 with Graves' ophthalmopathy and approximately 57 with stable Graves' hyperthyroidism. Results and caveats for the whole study, not just this receptor: Most expanded thyroid clonotypes (frequency above 0.001) were also detected in blood, suggesting blood repertoires may reflect thyroid immune responses. A 13 V-J signature model separated ophthalmopathy from stable hyperthyroidism, with 87.88% sensitivity and 81.08% specificity in cross-validation and 80%/75% in testing. In validation, the model predicted progression to ophthalmopathy with over 65% sensitivity and around 72% specificity, a median of around six months before onset. Sample size was not statistically predetermined, and investigators were not blinded to group allocation.

TCR beta CDR3 regions were amplified from RNA transcripts. The first round of RT-PCR for the TCR CDR3 was performed with the HTBI primer set and the Qiagen OneStep RT-PCR kit. Libraries were constructed in a second round of multiplex PCR, after which size selection and purification were carried out. Libraries were sequenced paired-end with 100 bp reads on an Illumina HiSeq2000. Under the source paper's analysis protocol: SOAPnuke was used to process the raw data, removing reads that contained adapters or uncalled bases, had a mean Phred below 15, or lacked an exact match to the constant primer or identifier. High-quality paired reads were merged with COPE v1.2.5, and unique nucleotide sequences were defined as clonotypes. MiTCR v1.1 was used to align clonotypes to the IMGT TRBV, TRBD and TRBJ reference segments. Analysis was restricted to V-J combinations with a frequency above 0.0001, which covered 99% to 99.2% of repertoires. A TCS score was defined as the ratio between F50 (clonal expansion) and ExV (chaos), using BLOSUM62-based TCRdist between CDR3 peptides within each V-J. Welch's t-statistics and random forest reduced some 510 V-J features to about 12, which were used in a naive Bayes classifier (R e1071). TCRdb reanalyzed the raw reads on its own, using fastp at Q25 for trimming and MiXCR for clone calling, and kept in-frame beta chains. Each entry merges the rows of one CDR3 protein and shows their most common DNA and genes. The V and J calls shown here were made by TCRdb, not taken from the authors' results. This sample comprises 240,000 or so distinct CDR3 sequences, 16% of them detected only once. The ten most abundant clones make up about 30% of the sample.

The CDR3 holds 18 amino acids from the cysteine to the phenylalanine. The DNA shown is the 54-base CDR3, in frame from base 1. At the junction V is shortened by 4 bases and J by 4 bases; bases outside the gene matches: 9. Via the germline V gene (reference sequence), CDR1 is SEHNR and CDR2 FQNEAQ. In the ophthalmopathy patients, disease was moderately to severely active, with a Clinical Activity Score of 3 or more, a NOSPECS grade of 4 or more, and a duration of less than 3 months. Any patient with an uncontrolled infection, another autoimmune disease, pregnancy or lactation was excluded. Diagnoses were established on the basis of clinical symptoms, serum thyroxine and TRAb, thyroid ultrasound, and orbital computed tomography. Ficoll-Paque density gradient centrifugation was used to isolate PBMCs from approximately 10 ml of fresh peripheral blood. Total RNA was extracted using Trizol reagent, and RNA quality was assessed on an Agilent 2100 Bioanalyzer.

Recombination connected TRBV7-9 to TRBJ2-3; 15 junctional bases match TRBD2. The clonotype comes from a woman aged 18-35 years with Graves' ophthalmopathy. Sequenced material: blood. The CDR3 has the sequence CASSSRGLAGGPSDTQYF. The DNA sequence is as follows: TGTGCCAGCAGCTCTAGAGGACTAGCGGGAGGGCCATCAGATACGCAGTATTTT.